Sequencing of this TCR beta chain was carried out in a study of siplizumab effects on memory and regulatory T cells. Germline lookup yields CDR1 SGHRS and CDR2 YFSETQ. The CDR3 extends over 13 amino acids. The ends were cut back, 1 base at V and 8 bases at J, with 9 bases in the middle. Produced via immunoSEQ multiplex PCR; TCRdb's table is partial and in-frame only. Seen here are over 85,000 clones, around 90% observed once, and the top ten hold 1% to 1.5%. This receptor was obtained from a human donor in good health. Sequenced material: CD4+ T cells sorted from blood. This chain uses TRBV5-1 with TRBJ1-4, with D perhaps TRBD1 (6 bases). This CDR3 reads CASSLPQGEKLFF. The DNA of the CDR3 is TGCGCCAGCAGCTTGCCCCAGGGGGAAAAACTGTTTTTT.